Below, 30 T cell receptor beta chains from the same sample are listed, as sequenced in a study of tumor-infiltrating lymphocytes in localized non-small cell lung cancer. Sequenced by immunoSEQ multiplex PCR; TCRdb stores in-frame clones only, minus some. The repertoire has 14,000 to 15,000 clones, approximately 80% of them found once; the top ten carry about 2.5%. The sequenced sample was lung tumor tissue. These receptors originate from a human donor with non-small cell lung cancer.

This clone turned up a few times. The chain links TRBV7-8 to TRBJ2-3; D is unclear. The CDR3 extends over 13 amino acids. Germline V gene sequence: CDR1 SGHVS, CDR2 FQNEAQ. The germline V and J ends were trimmed by 5 bases and 5 bases, with 11 bases remaining between them. CDR3 region: CASSPSERDTQYF. The CDR3 nucleotides read TGTGCCAGCAGCCCGTCGGAGAGAGATACGCAGTATTTT.

The genes are TRBV10-2 and TRBJ2-3, with 13 nucleotides matching TRBD2. The CDR3 has 15 residues. V dropped 6 bases and J dropped 3; count of bases not matched to a gene: 3. The germline CDR1 and CDR2 sequences are WSHSY and SAAADI. CDR3 amino acids: CASRGLAGLTDTQYF. DNA of the CDR3: TGCGCCAGCAGGGGACTAGCGGGACTGACAGATACGCAGTATTTT.

The V gene is TRBV4-2, the J gene TRBJ1-2; D might be TRBD1 (6 bases). This CDR3 is built from 15 residues. The V gene's germline CDR1 is LGHNA and CDR2 YNFKEQ. V lost 1 base to trimming and J lost 3 bases, with 12 bases between them. The chain's CDR3 is CASSQGGGAHYGYTF. CDR3 bases: TGTGCCAGCAGCCAAGGCGGGGGCGCGCACTATGGCTACACCTTC.

The V gene is TRBV18, the J gene TRBJ1-2, with 7 bases that match TRBD1. The trim removed 3 bases at V and 1 base at J, leaving 5 bases unmatched. The germline V gene has CDR1 KGHSH and CDR2 LQKENI. This CDR3 is 15 amino acids long. CDR3 residues: CASSPDRVINYGYTF. DNA for the CDR3: TGTGCCAGCTCACCTGACAGGGTTATTAACTATGGCTACACCTTC.

This clone was seen once. The rearrangement uses TRBV6-1 and TRBJ2-5; 11 bases match TRBD2. CDR1 is MNHNS and CDR2 is SASEGT in the germline V gene. V was clipped by 4 bases and J by 3 bases; unmatched bases: 13. The CDR3 length is 18 residues. DNA of the CDR3: TGTGCCAGCAGTGGTAGACTAGCGGGACTACAAGTGAAAGAGACCCAGTACTTC. Translation: CASSGRLAGLQVKETQYF.

This rearrangement joins TRBV18 to TRBJ2-5, with TRBD2 matching over 14 bases. The length of the CDR3 is 16 residues. The ends lost 2 bases at V and 2 bases at J; junction bases unmatched: 1. Per germline, CDR1 KGHSH and CDR2 LQKENI. In DNA, the CDR3 is TGTGCCAGCTCACCAAGACTAGCGGGAGGGCAAGAGACCCAGTACTTC. Translation gives CASSPRLAGGQETQYF.

The chain joins TRBV7-9 to TRBJ2-3, with unresolved D. There are 16 residues in the CDR3. The germline V gene encodes CDR1 SEHNR and CDR2 FQNEAQ (reference sequence). The V and J ends lost 0 bases and 0 bases respectively, with 10 bases between them. CDR3 sequence: CASSLALVGSTDTQYF. Here the CDR3 DNA reads TGTGCCAGCAGCTTAGCGCTGGTAGGGAGCACAGATACGCAGTATTTT.

The chain carries TRBV7-2 and TRBJ2-7, with D unresolved. Per germline, CDR1 SGHTA and CDR2 FQGNSA. The CDR3 runs to 14 residues. The germline V and J ends were trimmed by 5 bases and 0 bases, with 11 bases remaining between them. The CDR3 is CASSPQTASYEQYF. CDR3 nucleotides: TGTGCCAGCAGCCCTCAGACGGCCTCCTACGAGCAGTACTTC.

The chain recombines TRBV30 with TRBJ1-1; 8 bases align to TRBD1. J was trimmed by 7 bases and V by 3 bases; bases with no gene match: 7. In germline, CDR1 is GTSNPN, CDR2 SVGIG (reference sequence). This CDR3 is built from 13 residues. The CDR3 protein is CAWRGSGTGEAFF. CDR3 in DNA: TGTGCCTGGAGGGGATCCGGGACAGGTGAAGCTTTCTTT.

This clone rates as medium-sized (0.01 to 0.1%). J is TRBJ1-2 and V is TRBV6-6, with D uncertain. Germline CDR1 is MNHNY and CDR2 is SVGAGI (reference sequence). The CDR3 has 10 residues. V was clipped by 6 bases and J by 6 bases, with 5 bases between them. The CDR3 reads CASRDDGYTF. Here the CDR3 DNA reads TGTGCCAGCAGGGATGATGGCTACACCTTC.

The V gene is TRBV6-6, the J gene TRBJ2-7; TRBD1 or TRBD2 may be the D gene (5 bases each). The CDR3 is made up of 15 amino acids. Germline assignment: CDR1 MNHNY and CDR2 SVGAGI (reference sequence). V lost 2 bases and J lost 4, with 15 bases in between. The CDR3 loop is CASSYTPSGPYEQYF. As DNA, the CDR3 is TGTGCCAGCAGTTACACCCCCTCGGGGCCGTACGAGCAGTACTTC.

This chain uses TRBV7-9 with TRBJ2-7, with D tentatively TRBD1 or TRBD2 (5 bases each). The CDR3 loop spans 14 amino acids. From germline, CDR1 is SEHNR and CDR2 FQNEAQ (reference sequence). V lost 1 base to trimming and J lost 5 bases, with 12 bases between them. The CDR3, as DNA: TGTGCCAGCAGCTTAGGGATAGGGACCCACGAGCAGTACTTC. Its translation is CASSLGIGTHEQYF.

The chain has TRBV5-4 and TRBJ1-2; the D is unclear. V was pared by 0 bases and J by 4 bases, with 4 bases between. This CDR3 comprises 12 residues. Germline CDR1 SGHNT, CDR2 YYREEE (reference sequence). The CDR3 sequence is CASSLDIYGYTF. DNA for the CDR3: TGTGCCAGCAGCTTGGATATCTATGGCTACACCTTC. The whole variable domain, remainder taken from reference TRBV5-4 and TRBJ1-2, is ETGVTQSPTHLIKTRGQQVTLRCSSQSGHNTVSWYQQALGQGPQFIFQYYREEENGRGNFPPRFSGLQFPNYSSELNVNALELDDSALYLCASSLDIYGYTFGSGTRLTVV.

The chain joins TRBV19 to TRBJ1-5; D is unresolved. Germline values: CDR1 LNHDA, CDR2 SQIVND (reference sequence). V shed 8 bases and J shed 3 bases, with 23 bases lying between them. CDR3 size: 17 residues. Written as DNA, the CDR3 is TGTGCCAGTTCCCCTAGGGCAGGAGTAAGGGCCAATCAGCCCCAGCATTTT. This gives the protein CASSPRAGVRANQPQHF.

V and J are TRBV5-7 and TRBJ2-1; 7 bases agree with TRBD2. TRBV5-7 is an ORF, and what it does is uncertain. Germline trimming cut 0 bases from V and 7 bases from J; bases unmatched to any gene: 19. CDR3 size: 19 residues. The CDR3 DNA sequence: TGTGCCAGCAGCTTGGTTGGGGACGGAGTTACTAGCGCGAAAAATGAGCAGTTCTTC. Amino acids: CASSLVGDGVTSAKNEQFF.

The chain combines TRBV7-9 with TRBJ1-2; a possible D gene is TRBD1 (5 bases). This CDR3 region has 12 residues. The V end lost 3 bases, the J end lost 4 bases, and 6 bases lay between the germline ends. Germline values: CDR1 SEHNR, CDR2 FQNEAQ (reference sequence). The CDR3 DNA is TGTGCCAGCAGCTTTGGGGGCTATGGCTACACCTTC. Translating gives CASSFGGYGYTF.

This chain uses TRBV30 with TRBJ2-4, with a weak D call TRBD1 (6 bases). In germline, CDR1 is GTSNPN, CDR2 SVGIG (reference sequence). CDR3 length: 18 amino acids. Trimming cost V 5 bases and J 1 base, with 24 bases left between them. CDR3 DNA sequence: TGTGCCTGGGTCAACAAAAGACTACAGGGCTGGGCCAAAAACATTCAGTACTTC. It specifies CAWVNKRLQGWAKNIQYF.

This chain joins TRBV7-9 and TRBJ1-1, with 7 bases identical to TRBD1. Germline CDR1 reads SEHNR; CDR2 reads FQNEAQ (reference sequence). V gave up 5 bases and J gave up 7 bases; unmatched junction bases: 10. The CDR3 length is 14 residues. The CDR3: CASSGRQGLNEAFF. As DNA, the CDR3 is TGTGCCAGCAGCGGACGACAGGGATTGAATGAAGCTTTCTTT.

The genes are TRBV11-2 and TRBJ1-2; a possible D gene is TRBD1 (5 bases). Deletions cut 5 bases from V and 0 bases from J, with 10 bases between. The CDR3 runs 14 residues. Germline lookup yields CDR1 SGHAT and CDR2 FQNNGV. The CDR3 loop is CASSEGQANYGYTF. In nucleotides, the CDR3 is TGTGCCAGCAGCGAAGGACAAGCTAACTATGGCTACACCTTC. Supplemented by reference TRBV11-2 and TRBJ1-2, the full variable domain reads EAGVAQSPRYKIIEKRQSVAFWCNPISGHATLYWYQQILGQGPKLLIQFQNNGVVDDSQLPKDRFSAERLKGVDSTLKIQPAKLEDSAVYLCASSEGQANYGYTFGSGTRLTVV.

The V gene is TRBV5-4, the J gene TRBJ2-1; D may be TRBD1 or TRBD2 (6 bases each). The CDR3 has 15 amino acids. The germline V and J ends were trimmed by 5 bases and 1 base, with 13 bases remaining between them. CDR1 SGHNT and CDR2 YYREEE come from the germline V gene (reference sequence). The CDR3 region has the DNA TGTGCCAGCAGTGGCGGAGGGGGATCCTACAATGAGCAGTTCTTC. Its translation is CASSGGGGSYNEQFF. Complete variable domain (other parts from reference TRBV5-4 and TRBJ2-1): ETGVTQSPTHLIKTRGQQVTLRCSSQSGHNTVSWYQQALGQGPQFIFQYYREEENGRGNFPPRFSGLQFPNYSSELNVNALELDDSALYLCASSGGGGSYNEQFFGPGTRLTVL.

Concerning this clone: Relative to the germline gene, one junction end is altered; a read error may explain this. This chain connects TRBV4-2 to TRBJ2-7; 9 nucleotides line up with TRBD2. The CDR3 runs 14 residues. Germline V CDR1 and CDR2: LGHNA, YNFKEQ. CDR3 sequence (DNA): TGTGCCAGCAGCCAAACCCTCGAGGTAGCGGGAGTTAACTTC. Translating gives CASSQTLEVAGVNF.

This chain uses TRBV27 with TRBJ2-1; 7 nucleotides agree with TRBD2. Germline V gives CDR1 MNHEY, CDR2 SMNVEV (reference sequence). The CDR3 is 16 residues long. V was clipped by 1 base and J by 9 bases; unmatched bases: 12. The CDR3 loop is CASSLYGSGALGEQFF. CDR3 in DNA: TGTGCCAGCAGTTTATACGGGAGCGGGGCGTTGGGTGAGCAGTTCTTC.

V is TRBV2 and J is TRBJ2-7; the match to TRBD1 covers 10 bases. Trimming cost V 6 bases and J 5 bases; bases outside gene matches: 10. The CDR3 covers 15 residues. Germline values: CDR1 SNHLY, CDR2 FYNNEI. CDR3 nucleotide sequence: TGTGCCAGCAGCGCGGGACAGGGGCGCGGGAACGAGCAGTACTTC. Encoded protein: CASSAGQGRGNEQYF. Using reference TRBV2 and TRBJ2-7 for the parts outside the CDR3, the full variable domain is EPEVTQTPSHQVTQMGQEVILRCVPISNHLYFYWYRQILGQKVEFLVSFYNNEISEKSEIFDDQFSVERPDGSNFTLKIRSTKLEDSAMYFCASSAGQGRGNEQYFGPGTRLTVT.

The CDR3 DNA reads TGTGCCAGCAGCTTAGGCGAGGGGACGAACACTGAAGCTTTCTTT. It is translated as CASSLGEGTNTEAFF. The chain carries TRBV11-3 and TRBJ1-1, with D tentatively TRBD1 (5 bases). The CDR3 runs to 15 residues. The germline CDR1 and CDR2 sequences are SGHNT and YENEEA. The V end lost 1 base, the J end lost 1 base, and 10 bases lay between the germline ends.

The rearrangement uses TRBV11-2 and TRBJ1-5, with 7 bases lining up with TRBD1. The germline V gene encodes CDR1 SGHAT and CDR2 FQNNGV. CDR3 length: 13 residues. The trim removed 5 bases at V and 2 bases at J, leaving 0 bases unmatched. CDR3 coding DNA: TGTGCCAGCAGCGGACAGGGCAATCAGCCCCAGCATTTT. Protein: CASSGQGNQPQHF.

The CDR3 sequence: CASSQEGPSSGELFF. The CDR3, as DNA: TGTGCCAGCAGCCAAGAAGGGCCCAGTTCCGGGGAGCTGTTTTTT. The chain is built from TRBV4-2 and TRBJ2-2; D not resolved. Germline loops: CDR1 LGHNA, CDR2 YNFKEQ. The CDR3 covers 15 residues. Trimming took off 0 bases at V and 6 bases at J, with 11 bases between the two ends.

The rearrangement links TRBV7-2 to TRBJ2-7, with TRBD2 matching over 8 bases. The germline gives CDR1 SGHTA, CDR2 FQGNSA. The CDR3 sequence is 15 residues long. The V gene end was trimmed by 5 bases and the J gene end by 6 bases; junction bases not matched to a gene: 12. The CDR3 loop is CASSLLGAGALEQYF. The CDR3 DNA reads TGTGCCAGCAGCCTTCTCGGAGCGGGAGCTCTCGAGCAGTACTTC. Together with reference TRBV7-2 and TRBJ2-7, the CDR3 gives the full variable domain: GAGVSQSPSNKVTEKGKDVELRCDPISGHTALYWYRQSLGQGLEFLIYFQGNSAPDKSGLPSDRFSAERTGGSVSTLTIQRTQQEDSAVYLCASSLLGAGALEQYFGPGTRLTVT.

As for this clone: Other DNA sequences of this sample code for an identical CDR3. The rearrangement uses TRBV2 and TRBJ1-4, with D possibly matching TRBD1 (5 bases). The CDR3 is 14 amino acids. Germline loops: CDR1 SNHLY, CDR2 FYNNEI. V lost 1 base to trimming and J lost 10 bases, with 13 bases between them. In DNA form, the CDR3 reads TGTGCCAGCAGTGAAGGGACGCAAAGGGGAAAACTGTTTTTT. Amino acid sequence: CASSEGTQRGKLFF.

The chain employs TRBV2 and TRBJ2-7; 9 nucleotides align to TRBD1. The germline V gene encodes CDR1 SNHLY and CDR2 FYNNEI. J lost 6 bases, V lost 4 bases, and 7 bases had no gene match. This CDR3 comprises 14 residues. CDR3 sequence reads: CASSVGDRVTEQYF. The CDR3 nucleotides are TGTGCCAGCAGTGTGGGGGACAGGGTGACCGAGCAGTACTTC.

This sequence joins TRBV30 and TRBJ1-2; weak D call: TRBD1 (6 bases). V was pared by 3 bases and J by 6 bases, with 14 bases between. This CDR3 has 13 amino acids. Per germline, CDR1 GTSNPN and CDR2 SVGIG (reference sequence). The CDR3 DNA is TGTGCCTGGAGGGGGGGCTCGAAACATGGCTACACCTTC. Residues: CAWRGGSKHGYTF.